What follows is one TCR beta chain and its context. This clonotype has more than one count but fewer than ten. Its binding antigen is unknown. No much larger clonotype is one base removed from it; base qualities were not supplied. From the cysteine up to the phenylalanine, the CDR3 has a length of 14 residues. The only DNA kept is the CDR3, 42 bases in frame from the first base. V is pared back by 5 bases and J by 1 base, with 9 bases lying between the germline termini. The donors were roughly 38 Caucasian individuals from Russia, aged 6 to 90 years, who were systemically healthy. Each donor gave ten milliliters of peripheral blood, drawn into EDTA-treated Vacutainer tubes. Ficoll-Paque density-gradient centrifugation was used to isolate PBMCs, with at least 6 million per sample. Trizol reagent was used to extract total RNA from the PBMCs, yielding at least 5.5 micrograms per sample. For every donor, flow cytometry on a PBMC aliquot measured the percentage of naive CD45RAhigh/CD27high T cells.

This sample is part of a study of blood T cells in healthy people across ages (dated by TCRdb to 2015 to 2017). Background for the entire study: In model experiments, template switching captured about one uniquely barcoded TCR beta cDNA molecule for every two T cells. To track age-related changes in TCR beta repertoire diversity, the study relied on deep sequencing normalized with unique cDNA molecular identifiers. Four age groups were formed from the donors: young (average roughly 15 years), middle-aged (approximately 40), aged (about 62) and long-lived (approximately 78). To avoid experimental bias, donors of different ages were randomly spread across the sequencing lanes. Using the same blood draw, the study looked at two additional independent replicas of 1 million unique cDNA reads for two donors, one aged 18 to 30 and the other aged 80 or older. Study-wide conclusions, independent of this receptor: As age increased, observed TCR beta diversity per million T cells dropped in a roughly linear way, and a significant reduction was already evident by age approximately 40. Bulk unsorted PBMC profiling prevented conclusive comparison of naive and antigen-experienced compartments. Compared with the aged group, the long-lived group had more naive CD4+ T cells, fewer expanded clones and increased TCR diversity, suggesting age selection. Because donor CMV infection status was unknown, age-related changes in expanded clonotypes were potentially confounded. Total diversity estimates from one million sequenced T cells were considered lower bounds and underestimates. The percentage of naive T cells measured by flow cytometry correlated strongly with observed TCR beta diversity.

Libraries came from 5' RACE. TCRdb lists the instrument as Illumina HiSeq 2500. A second 7 to 11 cycle PCR used a sample-barcoded 5' primer and a J-beta primer mix. A unique molecular identifier was introduced onto each TCR beta cDNA molecule by a template-switch 5' adaptor carrying 12 random nucleotides. Each sample yielded at least 3 million CDR3-containing paired-end reads. First-strand cDNA synthesis was performed from all RNA using the Mint cDNA synthesis kit, with priming by a TRBC-specific oligonucleotide. After uracil-DNA glycosylase treatment, a first 18-cycle PCR used universal primers M1SS and BC2_uni_R on all cDNA. Concerning the study's data processing: Normalization of each sample was performed by random selection of 1 million high-quality reads, each carrying a distinct molecular identifier. Reads sharing molecular identifiers were discarded rather than binned into consensus sequences. MiTCR, with a Q25 quality threshold and the strictest error-elimination algorithm, was used for CDR3 identification, clonotype clustering and error correction. Lower-bound total TCR beta diversity was estimated with a nonparametric unseen species model using Euler transformation. TCRdb reanalyzed the raw reads on its own, using fastp at Q25 for trimming and MiXCR for clone calling, and kept in-frame beta chains. Under each unique CDR3 protein, matching rows form one entry showing the most common genes and DNA. These V and J calls are TCRdb output, not the study's own analysis. This sample holds some 860,000 distinct CDR3 sequences; just over 55% were observed only once. The ten biggest clones cover 20% to 30% of the sample.

The receptor was derived from a man aged 40-50 years in good health. Sequenced material: blood. Here the chain combines TRBV12-3 or TRBV12-4 and TRBJ1-5; perhaps TRBD1 is the D gene, with 5 bases matching. The nucleotides are TGTGCCAGCAGTATCAGGGAAAGCAATCAGCCCCAGCATTTT. It translates to CASSIRESNQPQHF.